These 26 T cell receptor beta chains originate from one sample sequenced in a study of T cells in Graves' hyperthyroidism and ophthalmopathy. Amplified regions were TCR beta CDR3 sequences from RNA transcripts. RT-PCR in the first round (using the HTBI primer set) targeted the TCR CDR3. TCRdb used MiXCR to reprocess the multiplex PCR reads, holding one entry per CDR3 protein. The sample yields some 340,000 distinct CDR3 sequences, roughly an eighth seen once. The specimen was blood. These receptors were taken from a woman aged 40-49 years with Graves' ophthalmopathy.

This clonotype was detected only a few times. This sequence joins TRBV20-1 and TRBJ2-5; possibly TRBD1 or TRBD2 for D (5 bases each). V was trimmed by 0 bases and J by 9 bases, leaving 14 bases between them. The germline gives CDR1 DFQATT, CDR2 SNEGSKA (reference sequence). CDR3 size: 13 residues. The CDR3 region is CSARDRWGKPQYF. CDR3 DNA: TGCAGTGCTAGAGATCGCTGGGGGAAGCCCCAGTACTTC.

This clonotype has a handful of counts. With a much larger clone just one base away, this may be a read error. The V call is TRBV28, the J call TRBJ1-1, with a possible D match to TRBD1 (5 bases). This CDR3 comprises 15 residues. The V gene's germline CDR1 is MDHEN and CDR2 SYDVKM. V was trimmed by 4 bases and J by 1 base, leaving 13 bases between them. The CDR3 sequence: CASSSSTGRNTEAFF. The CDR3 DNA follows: TGTGCCAGCAGTTCCTCAACAGGAAGGAACACTGAAGCTTTCTTT.

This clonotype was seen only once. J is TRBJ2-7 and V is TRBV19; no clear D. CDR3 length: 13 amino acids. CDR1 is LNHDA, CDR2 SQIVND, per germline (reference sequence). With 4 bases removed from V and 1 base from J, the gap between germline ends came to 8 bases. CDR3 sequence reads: CASSTASSYEQYF. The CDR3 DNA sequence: TGTGCCAGTAGTACAGCTAGTTCCTACGAGCAGTACTTC. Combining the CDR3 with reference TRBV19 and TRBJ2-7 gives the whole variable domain DGGITQSPKYLFRKEGQNVTLSCEQNLNHDAMYWYRQDPGQGLRLIYYSQIVNDFQKGDIAEGYSVSREKKESFPLTVTSAQKNPTAFYLCASSTASSYEQYFGPGTRLTVT.

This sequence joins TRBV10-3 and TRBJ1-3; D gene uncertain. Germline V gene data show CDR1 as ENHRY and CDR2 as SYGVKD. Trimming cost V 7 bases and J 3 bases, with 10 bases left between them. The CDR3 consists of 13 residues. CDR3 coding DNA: TGTGCCATCAAAGACAATGGTGGAAACACCATATATTTT. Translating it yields CAIKDNGGNTIYF.

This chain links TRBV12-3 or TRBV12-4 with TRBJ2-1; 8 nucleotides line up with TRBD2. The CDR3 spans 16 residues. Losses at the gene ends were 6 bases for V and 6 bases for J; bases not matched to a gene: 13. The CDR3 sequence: CASSHTSGPISNEQFF. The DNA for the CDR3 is TGTGCCAGCAGCCATACTAGCGGCCCCATCTCCAATGAGCAGTTCTTC.

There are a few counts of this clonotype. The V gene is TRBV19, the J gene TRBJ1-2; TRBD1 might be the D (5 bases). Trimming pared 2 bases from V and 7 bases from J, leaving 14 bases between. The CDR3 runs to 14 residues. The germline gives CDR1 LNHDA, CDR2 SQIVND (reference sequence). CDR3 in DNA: TGTGCCAGTAGTATAACGGGGGACGCTGGTGGCTACACCTTC. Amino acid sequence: CASSITGDAGGYTF. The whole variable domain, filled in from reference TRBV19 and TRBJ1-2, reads DGGITQSPKYLFRKEGQNVTLSCEQNLNHDAMYWYRQDPGQGLRLIYYSQIVNDFQKGDIAEGYSVSREKKESFPLTVTSAQKNPTAFYLCASSITGDAGGYTFGSGTRLTVV.

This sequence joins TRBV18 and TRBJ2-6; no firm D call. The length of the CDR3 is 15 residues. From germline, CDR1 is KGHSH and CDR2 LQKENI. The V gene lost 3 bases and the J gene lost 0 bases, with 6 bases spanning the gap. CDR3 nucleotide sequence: TGTGCCAGCTCACCGTCTCGCTCTGGGGCCAACGTCCTGACTTTC. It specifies CASSPSRSGANVLTF.

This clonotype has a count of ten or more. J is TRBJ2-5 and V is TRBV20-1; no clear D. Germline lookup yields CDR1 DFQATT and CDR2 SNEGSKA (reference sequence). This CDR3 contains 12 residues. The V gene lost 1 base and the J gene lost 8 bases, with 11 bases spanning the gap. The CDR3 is CSARVAGQTQYF. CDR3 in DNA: TGCAGTGCTAGAGTAGCCGGCCAAACCCAGTACTTC.

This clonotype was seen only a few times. The CDR3 loop is CAWSRRNEKLFF. CDR3 nucleotides: TGTGCCTGGTCCCGGAGAAATGAAAAACTGTTTTTT. The chain uses TRBV30 and TRBJ1-4; D is ambiguous. Germline V gene sequence: CDR1 GTSNPN, CDR2 SVGIG (reference sequence). The CDR3 length is 12 residues. V lost 5 bases and J 5 bases, leaving 9 bases between the germline ends.

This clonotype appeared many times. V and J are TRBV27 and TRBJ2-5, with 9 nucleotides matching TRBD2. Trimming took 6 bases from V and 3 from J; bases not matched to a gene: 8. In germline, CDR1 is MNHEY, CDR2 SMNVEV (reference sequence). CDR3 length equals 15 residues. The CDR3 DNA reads TGTGCCAGCAGAAATAGAGGACTAGCGAAAGAGACCCAGTACTTC. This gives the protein CASRNRGLAKETQYF.

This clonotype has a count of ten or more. The CDR3 here is CASSPEGVGSPLHF. The CDR3 region has the DNA TGTGCCAGCAGCCCCGAGGGGGTCGGCTCACCCCTCCACTTT. This rearrangement joins TRBV11-2 to TRBJ1-6, with D perhaps matching TRBD1 (6 bases). V lost 5 bases and J lost 10, with 15 bases in between. CDR1 and CDR2 from the germline V gene are SGHAT and FQNNGV. This CDR3 spans 14 amino acids.

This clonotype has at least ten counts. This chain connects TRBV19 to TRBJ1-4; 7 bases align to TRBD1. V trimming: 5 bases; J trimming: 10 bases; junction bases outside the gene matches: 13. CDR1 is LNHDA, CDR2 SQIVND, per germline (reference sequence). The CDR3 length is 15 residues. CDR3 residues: CASSVTGTDIGKLFF. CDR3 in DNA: TGTGCCAGTAGTGTTACCGGGACAGATATAGGAAAACTGTTTTTT.

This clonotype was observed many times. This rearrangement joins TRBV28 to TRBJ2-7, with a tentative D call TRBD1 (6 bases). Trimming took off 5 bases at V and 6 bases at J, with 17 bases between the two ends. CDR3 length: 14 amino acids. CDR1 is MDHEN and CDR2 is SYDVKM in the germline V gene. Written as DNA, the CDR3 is TGTGCCAGCAGTGAACAGGGTGCGGGTGGCGAGCAGTACTTC. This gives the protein CASSEQGAGGEQYF.

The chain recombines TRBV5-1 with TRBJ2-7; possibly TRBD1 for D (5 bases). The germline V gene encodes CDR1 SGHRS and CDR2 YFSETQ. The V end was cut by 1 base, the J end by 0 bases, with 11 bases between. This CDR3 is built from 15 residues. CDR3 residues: CASSLTLDNSYEQYF. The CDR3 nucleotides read TGCGCCAGCAGCTTGACCCTGGACAACTCCTACGAGCAGTACTTC.

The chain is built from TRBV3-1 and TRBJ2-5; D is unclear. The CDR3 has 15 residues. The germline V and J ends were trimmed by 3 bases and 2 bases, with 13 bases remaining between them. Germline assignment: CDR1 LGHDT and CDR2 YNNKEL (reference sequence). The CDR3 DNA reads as TGTGCCAGCAGCCACCAAATAGGTGGGCAAGAGACCCAGTACTTC. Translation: CASSHQIGGQETQYF.

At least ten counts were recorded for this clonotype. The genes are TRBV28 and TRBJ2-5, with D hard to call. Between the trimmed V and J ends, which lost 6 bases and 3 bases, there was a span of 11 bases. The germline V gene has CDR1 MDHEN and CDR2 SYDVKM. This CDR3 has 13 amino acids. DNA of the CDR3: TGTGCCAGCAGCCGCGACCAGAAAGAGACCCAGTACTTC. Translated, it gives CASSRDQKETQYF. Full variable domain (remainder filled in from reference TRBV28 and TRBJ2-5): DVKVTQSSRYLVKRTGEKVFLECVQDMDHENMFWYRQDPGLGLRLIYFSYDVKMKEKGDIPEGYSVSREKKERFSLILESASTNQTSMYLCASSRDQKETQYFGPGTRLLVL.

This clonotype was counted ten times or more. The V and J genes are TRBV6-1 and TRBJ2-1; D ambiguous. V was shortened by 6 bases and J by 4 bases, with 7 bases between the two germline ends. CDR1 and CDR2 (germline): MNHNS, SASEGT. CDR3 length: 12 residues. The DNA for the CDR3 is TGTGCCAGCAGCCCGACTTACAATGAGCAGTTCTTC. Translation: CASSPTYNEQFF.

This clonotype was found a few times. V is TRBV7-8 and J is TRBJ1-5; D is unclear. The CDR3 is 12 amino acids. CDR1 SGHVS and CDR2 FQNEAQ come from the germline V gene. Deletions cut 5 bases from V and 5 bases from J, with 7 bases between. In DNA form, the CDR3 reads TGTGCCAGCAGCCCCCGGGATCAGCCCCAGCATTTT. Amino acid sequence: CASSPRDQPQHF.

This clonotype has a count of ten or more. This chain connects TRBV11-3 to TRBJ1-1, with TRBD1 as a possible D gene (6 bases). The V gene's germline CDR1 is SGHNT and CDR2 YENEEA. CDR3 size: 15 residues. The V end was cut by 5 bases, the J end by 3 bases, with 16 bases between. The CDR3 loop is CASSATWGPYTEAFF. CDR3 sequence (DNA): TGTGCCAGCAGCGCTACGTGGGGGCCGTACACTGAAGCTTTCTTT.

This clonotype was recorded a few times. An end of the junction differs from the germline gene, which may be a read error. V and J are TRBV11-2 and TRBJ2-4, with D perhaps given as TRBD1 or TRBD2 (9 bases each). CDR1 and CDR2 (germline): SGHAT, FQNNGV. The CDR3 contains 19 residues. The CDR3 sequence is CASSDGQGLAGPQENIQHF. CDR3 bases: TGTGCCAGCAGCGACGGACAGGGGCTAGCGGGGCCCCAGGAAAACATTCAGCACTTC.

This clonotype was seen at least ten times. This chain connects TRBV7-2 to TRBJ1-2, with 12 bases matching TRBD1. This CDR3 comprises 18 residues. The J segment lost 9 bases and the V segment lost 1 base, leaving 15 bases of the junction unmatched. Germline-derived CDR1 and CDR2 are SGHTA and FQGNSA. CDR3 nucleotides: TGTGCCAGCAGCTTAGTGGGACAGGGGGCCCCTTCACTAATGAGCTACACCTTC. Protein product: CASSLVGQGAPSLMSYTF. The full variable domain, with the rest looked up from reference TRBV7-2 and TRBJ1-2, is GAGVSQSPSNKVTEKGKDVELRCDPISGHTALYWYRQSLGQGLEFLIYFQGNSAPDKSGLPSDRFSAERTGGSVSTLTIQRTQQEDSAVYLCASSLVGQGAPSLMSYTFGSGTRLTVV.

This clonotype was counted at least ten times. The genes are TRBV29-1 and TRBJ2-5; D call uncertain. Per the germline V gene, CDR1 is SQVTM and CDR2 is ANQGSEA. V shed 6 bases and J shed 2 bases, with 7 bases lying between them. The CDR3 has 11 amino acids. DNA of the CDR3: TGCAGCGTCGAAAAACAAGAGACCCAGTACTTC. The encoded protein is CSVEKQETQYF.

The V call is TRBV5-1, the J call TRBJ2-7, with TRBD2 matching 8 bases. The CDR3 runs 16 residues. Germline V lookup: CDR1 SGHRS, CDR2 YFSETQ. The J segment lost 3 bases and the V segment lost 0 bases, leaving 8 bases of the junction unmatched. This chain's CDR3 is CASSLDEAGGVYEQYF. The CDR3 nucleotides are TGCGCCAGCAGCTTGGATGAGGCGGGGGGTGTCTACGAGCAGTACTTC.

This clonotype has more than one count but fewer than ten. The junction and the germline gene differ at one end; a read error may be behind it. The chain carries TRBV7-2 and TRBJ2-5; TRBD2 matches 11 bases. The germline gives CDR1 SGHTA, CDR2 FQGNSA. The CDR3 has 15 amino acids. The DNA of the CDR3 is TGTGCCAGCAGTCATAGCGGGGGGGCCAGAGAGACCCAGTGCTTC. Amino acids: CASSHSGGARETQCF. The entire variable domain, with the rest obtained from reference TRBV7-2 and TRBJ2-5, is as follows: GAGVSQSPSNKVTEKGKDVELRCDPISGHTALYWYRQSLGQGLEFLIYFQGNSAPDKSGLPSDRFSAERTGGSVSTLTIQRTQQEDSAVYLCASSHSGGARETQCFGPGTRLLVL.

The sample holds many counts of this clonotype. DNA for the CDR3: TGTGCCAGCACCACACGACCAGGGATTAATGAAAAACTGTTTTTT. Translated, it gives CASTTRPGINEKLFF. The chain uses TRBV7-2 and TRBJ1-4, with D possibly TRBD1 on 5 matching bases. The CDR3 is made up of 15 amino acids. Germline CDR1 reads SGHTA; CDR2 reads FQGNSA. V was trimmed by 7 bases and J by 4 bases, leaving 16 bases between them.

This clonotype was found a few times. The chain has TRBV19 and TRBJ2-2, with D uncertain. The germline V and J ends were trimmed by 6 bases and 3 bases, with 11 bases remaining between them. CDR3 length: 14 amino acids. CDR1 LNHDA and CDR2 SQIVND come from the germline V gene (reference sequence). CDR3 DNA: TGTGCCAGTAGAGACGAACTATACACCGGGGAGCTGTTTTTT. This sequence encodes CASRDELYTGELFF.